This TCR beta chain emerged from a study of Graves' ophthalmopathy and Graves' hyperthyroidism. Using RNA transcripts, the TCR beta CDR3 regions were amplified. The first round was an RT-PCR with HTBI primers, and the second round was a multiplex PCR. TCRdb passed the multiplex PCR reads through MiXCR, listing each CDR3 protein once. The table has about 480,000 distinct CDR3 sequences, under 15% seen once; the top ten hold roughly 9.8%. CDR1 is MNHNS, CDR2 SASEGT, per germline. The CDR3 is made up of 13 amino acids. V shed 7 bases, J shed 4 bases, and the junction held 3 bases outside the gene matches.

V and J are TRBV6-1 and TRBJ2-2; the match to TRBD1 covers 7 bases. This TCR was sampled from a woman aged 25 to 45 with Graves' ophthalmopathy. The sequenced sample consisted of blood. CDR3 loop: CASKGTVTGELFF. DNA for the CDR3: TGTGCCAGCAAGGGGACAGTCACCGGGGAGCTGTTTTTT.